The rows below give T cell receptor beta chains drawn from one sample of a study of T cell repertoires in cytomegalovirus infection. No antigen has been assigned to these receptors. TCRdb redid the calling of the reads with MiXCR, one entry per CDR3 protein. The sample has roughly 500,000 distinct CDR3 sequences, approximately 40% seen once. Specimen: cultured PBMCs, collected from culture after CMV antigen stimulation. The receptors come from a human donor in good health (CMV status not recorded). Some clones in this sample may be carry-over from other donors' samples. Both conserved end residues are part of each CDR3. The D gene is left open where the match is weak. Clone size is shown for a subset of rows, as once, few, many or a class of expanded clone.

CDR3aa	CDR3nt	j_gene	v_gene	d_gene	abundance
CASSPFGQGIYEQYF	TGTGCCAGCAGCCCATTCGGACAGGGGATCTACGAGCAGTACTTC	TRBJ2-7	TRBV7-2	TRBD1	NA
CASSLVAGQNNQPQHF	TGTGCCAGCAGCTTAGTGGCAGGACAAAACAATCAGCCCCAGCATTTT	TRBJ1-5	TRBV7-8	NA	few
CASSLRPAGGTRDEQFF	TGTGCCAGCAGCTTACGACCAGCGGGAGGTACGAGGGATGAGCAGTTCTTC	TRBJ2-1	TRBV7-4	TRBD2	NA
CASSPPRGRGIEKLFF	TGTGCCAGCAGTCCCCCCCGGGGGAGAGGGATTGAAAAACTGTTTTTT	TRBJ1-4	TRBV28	NA	NA
CASSESLSMGDTEAFF	TGTGCCAGCAGTGAATCCCTTTCGATGGGAGACACTGAAGCTTTCTTT	TRBJ1-1	TRBV6-1	NA	few
CASSLRLGPDEQYF	TGTGCCAGCAGCCTCCGACTGGGCCCGGACGAGCAGTACTTC	TRBJ2-7	TRBV7-2	NA	few
CASSWASGSYNEQFF	TGTGCCAGCAGCTGGGCTTCGGGCTCCTACAATGAGCAGTTCTTC	TRBJ2-1	TRBV7-2	NA	many
CASSFPVTGGADTQYF	TGTGCCAGCAGCTTCCCCGTGACAGGGGGCGCAGATACGCAGTATTTT	TRBJ2-3	TRBV7-2	TRBD1	once
CASSSRGRWSNQPQHF	TGTGCCAGCAGCAGTCGAGGGCGGTGGAGCAATCAGCCCCAGCATTTT	TRBJ1-5	TRBV13	NA	NA
CASTLTAPYTEAFF	TGTGCCAGCACCCTAACTGCTCCATACACTGAAGCTTTCTTT	TRBJ1-1	TRBV7-2	NA	many
CASSRSSQTSTGELFF	TGTGCCAGCAGCCGGTCCTCTCAGACCAGCACCGGGGAGCTGTTTTTT	TRBJ2-2	TRBV7-6	NA	NA
CASSPGGGPQHF	TGTGCCAGCAGCCCAGGTGGCGGTCCCCAGCATTTT	TRBJ1-5	TRBV11-2	NA	NA
CASSDGAEGYNEQFF	TGTGCCAGCAGTGATGGGGCAGAGGGGTACAATGAGCAGTTCTTC	TRBJ2-1	TRBV25-1	NA	few
CASSFETSGGKETQYF	TGTGCCAGCAGCTTTGAGACTAGCGGGGGTAAAGAGACCCAGTACTTC	TRBJ2-5	TRBV7-2	TRBD2	NA
CASSWGTGGTGELFF	TGTGCCAGCAGCTGGGGGACAGGGGGGACCGGGGAGCTGTTTTTT	TRBJ2-2	TRBV12-3/TRBV12-4	TRBD1	few
CAIKSSFKTRSGDEQFF	TGTGCCATCAAAAGTAGCTTCAAGACTAGGTCTGGAGATGAGCAGTTCTTC	TRBJ2-1	TRBV10-3	NA	few
CASSQDVGTGELFF	TGTGCCAGCAGCCAAGATGTGGGCACCGGGGAGCTGTTTTTT	TRBJ2-2	TRBV4-2	NA	NA
CVSSLVRLNTEAFF	TGTGTCAGCAGCTTAGTTCGGTTGAACACTGAAGCTTTCTTT	TRBJ1-1	TRBV7-2	NA	NA
CASSKTSGAYTDTQYF	TGTGCCAGCAGCAAGACTAGCGGGGCTTACACAGATACGCAGTATTTT	TRBJ2-3	TRBV7-2	TRBD2	NA
CASSQGDRGYEQYF	TGTGCCAGCAGCCAAGGGGACAGGGGCTACGAGCAGTACTTC	TRBJ2-7	TRBV14	TRBD1	once
CASSYTLDTDTQYF	TGTGCCAGCAGCTACACCCTAGACACAGATACGCAGTATTTT	TRBJ2-3	TRBV7-3	NA	few
CASSVYRLARDQAKNIQYF	TGTGCCAGCAGCGTTTACCGTTTAGCCAGGGATCAGGCCAAAAACATTCAGTACTTC	TRBJ2-4	TRBV11-2	NA	NA
CASSSRGRGFEQYF	TGTGCCAGCAGCTCCCGGGGCAGGGGATTCGAGCAGTACTTC	TRBJ2-7	TRBV5-4	NA	few
CASSYSRSQPQHF	TGTGCCAGCAGTTACTCGAGATCTCAGCCCCAGCATTTT	TRBJ1-5	TRBV6-5	NA	few
CASSQLPAIRTDTQYF	TGTGCCAGCAGCCAACTTCCGGCCATTCGCACAGATACGCAGTATTTT	TRBJ2-3	TRBV14	NA	few
CSASTGGDYEQYF	TGCAGTGCATCGACAGGGGGCGACTACGAGCAGTACTTC	TRBJ2-7	TRBV20-1	TRBD1	NA
CASSPYPSTEAFF	TGTGCCAGCAGCCCCTACCCCTCTACTGAAGCTTTCTTT	TRBJ1-1	TRBV5-4	NA	NA
CASSLAPRSVFF	TGTGCCAGCAGTTTGGCGCCCAGGAGTGTGTTCTTC	TRBJ2-1	TRBV12-3/TRBV12-4	NA	NA
CASSIAGIITIHPGELFF	TGTGCCAGTAGTATAGCCGGGATTATCACCATCCATCCCGGGGAGCTGTTTTTT	TRBJ2-2	TRBV19	NA	NA
CATRSGQGMNQPQHF	TGCGCCACCCGGAGCGGACAGGGGATGAATCAGCCCCAGCATTTT	TRBJ1-5	TRBV10-2	TRBD1	NA
CASSFFGGQYF	TGTGCCAGCAGCTTCTTTGGGGGGCAGTATTTT	TRBJ2-3	TRBV7-2	NA	few
CASSGGVSGGRYNEQFF	TGCGCCAGCAGCGGAGGGGTTAGCGGGGGGCGATACAATGAGCAGTTCTTC	TRBJ2-1	TRBV4-1	TRBD2	NA
CASSLDGGGRINEQYF	TGTGCCAGCAGCTTAGATGGGGGCGGGAGAATCAACGAGCAGTACTTC	TRBJ2-7	TRBV7-9	NA	few
CASSESTVGKLFF	TGTGCCAGCAGTGAGTCGACAGTGGGGAAACTGTTTTTT	TRBJ1-4	TRBV6-1	NA	few
CSAEPTNTEAFF	TGCAGTGCTGAACCCACGAACACTGAAGCTTTCTTT	TRBJ1-1	TRBV20-1	NA	few
CASSRDTSNTEAFF	TGCGCCAGCAGCCGGGACACCTCGAACACTGAAGCTTTCTTT	TRBJ1-1	TRBV5-1	NA	NA
CASSHDRGREQYF	TGTGCCAGCAGCCACGACAGGGGGCGGGAGCAGTACTTC	TRBJ2-7	TRBV7-9	TRBD1	NA
CASSPRTSQDTQYF	TGTGCCAGCAGCCCCAGGACTAGTCAGGATACGCAGTATTTT	TRBJ2-3	TRBV7-3	TRBD2	once
CASSKTGGEETQYF	TGTGCCAGCAGTAAGACAGGGGGTGAGGAGACCCAGTACTTC	TRBJ2-5	TRBV6-1	TRBD1	few
CASSLLAGGGADTQYF	TGTGCCAGCAGTCTCTTAGCGGGAGGGGGAGCAGATACGCAGTATTTT	TRBJ2-3	TRBV6-5	TRBD2	few
CSASDPLGNQPQHF	TGCAGTGCGAGCGACCCCCTAGGCAATCAGCCCCAGCATTTT	TRBJ1-5	TRBV20-1	NA	NA
CASSQDSGGYQPQHF	TGCGCCAGCAGCCAAGATTCCGGGGGCTATCAGCCCCAGCATTTT	TRBJ1-5	TRBV4-3	NA	NA
CASSPDRSYGYTF	TGTGCCAGCAGTCCGGACCGTTCCTATGGCTACACCTTC	TRBJ1-2	TRBV27	NA	few
CASRGASGDLGAGELFF	TGTGCCAGCAGGGGGGCTAGCGGGGATCTCGGGGCCGGGGAGCTGTTTTTT	TRBJ2-2	TRBV6-5	TRBD2	NA
CATNNDAGFLGAQYF	TGTGCCACCAATAACGATGCAGGGTTCCTTGGGGCCCAGTACTTC	TRBJ2-5	TRBV6-6	NA	NA
CASSPFRDSNEQFF	TGCGCCAGCAGTCCGTTTAGGGACTCCAATGAGCAGTTCTTC	TRBJ2-1	TRBV23-1	NA	few
CASSQRTFSSYNEQFF	TGTGCCAGCTCACAACGGACGTTCAGCTCCTACAATGAGCAGTTCTTC	TRBJ2-1	TRBV18	NA	few
CASNRAGSDEQYF	TGTGCCAGCAATCGAGCAGGGTCCGACGAGCAGTACTTC	TRBJ2-7	TRBV25-1	NA	NA
CASSSSRGAWGETQYF	TGTGCCAGCAGCTCCTCACGGGGGGCCTGGGGAGAGACCCAGTACTTC	TRBJ2-5	TRBV7-2	NA	NA
CASSLIRGRTEAFF	TGCGCCAGCAGCTTAATAAGGGGACGGACTGAAGCTTTCTTT	TRBJ1-1	TRBV5-1	NA	NA
CASSEDSEGTQYF	TGTGCCAGCAGCGAGGACAGTGAAGGGACCCAGTACTTC	TRBJ2-5	TRBV14	NA	NA